These T cell receptor beta chains were read from a single sample in a study of prognosis after radiotherapy for stage I lung cancer. Each CDR3 protein is one row after TCRdb ran MiXCR on the multiplex PCR reads. The data show about 21,000 distinct CDR3 sequences, with about 42% seen just once and 30% to 35% held by the top ten. Sequenced material: PBMCs, taken before or after stereotactic body radiation therapy (not recorded which). Receptors were obtained from a donor over 45 with non-small cell lung cancer. CDR3s include the opening cysteine and the closing phenylalanine or tryptophan. The D gene is left open where the match is weak. Not every row has a clone size; where given, it reads once, few, many or a size class.

13	-	TRBV12-3/TRBV12-4	TRBJ1-5	-	TGTGCCAGCAGTTTAAATGAGAATCAGCCCCAGCATTTT	CASSLNENQPQHF
14	many	TRBV19	TRBJ2-2	-	TGTGCCAGTAGGCGGGTCATATTATCCGGGGAGCTGTTTTTT	CASRRVILSGELFF
14	many	TRBV20-1	TRBJ2-1	TRBD2	TGCAGTGCGCCGGCGAGACTAGCGGGAAATGAGCAGTTCTTC	CSAPARLAGNEQFF
16	-	TRBV12-3/TRBV12-4	TRBJ2-1	TRBD2	TGTGCCAGCAGTTCCTCTAGCGGGGCTGCCTACAATGAGCAGTTCTTC	CASSSSSGAAYNEQFF
16	-	TRBV20-1	TRBJ2-2	-	TGCAGTGCTAGGGGGACTGTAGCCCAGAACACCGGGGAGCTGTTTTTT	CSARGTVAQNTGELFF
14	-	TRBV19	TRBJ1-5	-	TGTGCCAGTATCCTAGAGGACATGGCTCAGCCCCAGCATTTT	CASILEDMAQPQHF
14	many	TRBV5-6	TRBJ2-7	TRBD2	TGTGCCAGCAGCCAAACTAGCGGGGCCTACGAGCAGTACTTC	CASSQTSGAYEQYF
12	many	TRBV6-1	TRBJ2-7	-	TGTGCCAGCATAGGAGGACTCTACGAGCAGTACTTC	CASIGGLYEQYF
14	medium-sized	TRBV11-3	TRBJ1-5	-	TGTGCCAGCAGCTTGGGAGGGGGTGATCAGCCCCAGCATTTT	CASSLGGGDQPQHF
16	many	TRBV7-9	TRBJ2-2	-	TGTGCCAGCAGCACACCCAAGGACCCACCGGCTGGGGAGCTGTTTTTT	CASSTPKDPPAGELFF
13	-	TRBV28	TRBJ2-7	-	TGTGCCAGCAGTTCGGGACAACACTACGAGCAGTACTTC	CASSSGQHYEQYF
15	-	TRBV24-1	TRBJ2-7	-	TGTGCCAGCAGTGTCGGGGCTACAAGCCCCTACGAGCAGTACTTC	CASSVGATSPYEQYF
14	many	TRBV2	TRBJ2-1	TRBD2	TGTGCCAGCAGTGAGACTAGCGGGAGTTCTGAGCAGTTCTTC	CASSETSGSSEQFF
17	-	TRBV6-2/TRBV6-3	TRBJ2-7	-	TGTGCCAGCAGTTACACCAGTATCGTGACTATCCACTACGAGCAGTACTTC	CASSYTSIVTIHYEQYF
13	many	TRBV7-3	TRBJ2-2	-	TGTGCCAGCAGTGCAGGGAACACCGGGGAGCTGTTTTTT	CASSAGNTGELFF
14	-	TRBV6-4	TRBJ1-2	-	TGTGCCAGCAGTGACTCGGTCGGGAGCTATGGCTACACCTTC	CASSDSVGSYGYTF
12	many	TRBV10-3	TRBJ2-3	-	TGTGCCATCAGTGAAGAAGGGAATACGCAGTATTTT	CAISEEGNTQYF
16	many	TRBV14	TRBJ1-2	TRBD1	TGTGCCAGCAGCCAGCCGGGACAGGGCGTCGGCTATGGCTACACCTTC	CASSQPGQGVGYGYTF
15	-	TRBV6-7	TRBJ1-6	-	TGTGCCACGGCCTTGGATTTCTCCTATAATTCACCCCTCCACTTT	CATALDFSYNSPLHF
18	many	TRBV11-3	TRBJ2-4	TRBD2	TGTGCCAGCAGCTTAGGCAGGAGTGCTAGCGGAGACAAAAACATTCAGTACTTC	CASSLGRSASGDKNIQYF
15	-	TRBV20-1	TRBJ2-7	-	TGCAGTGCAAGGAAACAGGGGAGGACCCCTGACGAGCAGTACTTC	CSARKQGRTPDEQYF
12	many	TRBV2	TRBJ1-6	-	TGTGCCAGCACGGAGGGTTTTTCACCCCTCCACTTT	CASTEGFSPLHF
20	medium-sized	TRBV3-1	TRBJ2-2	TRBD2	TGTGCCAGCAGCCAGGGATATCTCTCTAGCGGGAGTATTCCCACCGGGGAGCTGTTTTTT	CASSQGYLSSGSIPTGELFF
16	many	TRBV9	TRBJ2-1	-	TGTGCCAGCAGCTCCTCGTCAGGGTATGGTATGAATGAGCAGTTCTTC	CASSSSSGYGMNEQFF
13	-	TRBV11-3	TRBJ2-1	-	TGTGCCAGCAGCTTAGACAGATACAATGAGCAGTTCTTC	CASSLDRYNEQFF
12	many	TRBV5-6	TRBJ1-2	-	TGTGCCAGCAGCTTGGGTCCCGGGGGCTACACCTTC	CASSLGPGGYTF
15	many	TRBV5-1	TRBJ2-7	-	TGCGCCAGCAGCTTGGTCGCGGGAAACTCCTACGAGCAGTACTTC	CASSLVAGNSYEQYF